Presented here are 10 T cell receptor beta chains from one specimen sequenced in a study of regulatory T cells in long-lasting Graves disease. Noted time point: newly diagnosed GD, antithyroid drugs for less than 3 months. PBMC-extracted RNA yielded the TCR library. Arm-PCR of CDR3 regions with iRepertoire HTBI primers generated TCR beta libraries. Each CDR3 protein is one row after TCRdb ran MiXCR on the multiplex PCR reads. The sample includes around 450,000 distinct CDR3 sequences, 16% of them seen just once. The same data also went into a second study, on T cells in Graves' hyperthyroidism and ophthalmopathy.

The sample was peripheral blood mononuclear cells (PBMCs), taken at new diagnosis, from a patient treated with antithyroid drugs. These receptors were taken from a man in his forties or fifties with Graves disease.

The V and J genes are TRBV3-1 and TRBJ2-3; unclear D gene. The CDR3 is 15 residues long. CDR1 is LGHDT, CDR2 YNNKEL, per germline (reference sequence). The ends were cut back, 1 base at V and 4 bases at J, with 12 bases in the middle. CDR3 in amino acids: CASSQGPGIPDTQYF. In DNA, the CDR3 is TGTGCCAGCAGCCAAGGACCTGGGATCCCAGATACGCAGTATTTT.

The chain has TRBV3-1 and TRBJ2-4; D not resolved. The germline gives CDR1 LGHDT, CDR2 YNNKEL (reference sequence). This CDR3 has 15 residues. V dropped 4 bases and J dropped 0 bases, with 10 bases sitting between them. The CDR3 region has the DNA TGTGCCAGCAGCCCTAGTCGGGTAGCCAAAAACATTCAGTACTTC. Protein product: CASSPSRVAKNIQYF.

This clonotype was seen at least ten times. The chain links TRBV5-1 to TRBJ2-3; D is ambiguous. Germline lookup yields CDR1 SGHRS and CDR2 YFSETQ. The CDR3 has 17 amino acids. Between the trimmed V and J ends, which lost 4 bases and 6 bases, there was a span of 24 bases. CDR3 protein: CASSAPIGSHDDDTQYF. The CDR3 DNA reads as TGCGCCAGCAGCGCCCCAATAGGGTCCCATGATGATGATACGCAGTATTTT.

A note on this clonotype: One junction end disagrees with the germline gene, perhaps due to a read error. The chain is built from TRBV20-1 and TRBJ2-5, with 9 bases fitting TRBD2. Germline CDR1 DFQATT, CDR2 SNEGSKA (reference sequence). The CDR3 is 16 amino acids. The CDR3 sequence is CSASVIAGALRETQHF. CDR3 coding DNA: TGCAGTGCTAGTGTAATAGCGGGAGCCCTTCGGGAGACCCAGCACTTC.

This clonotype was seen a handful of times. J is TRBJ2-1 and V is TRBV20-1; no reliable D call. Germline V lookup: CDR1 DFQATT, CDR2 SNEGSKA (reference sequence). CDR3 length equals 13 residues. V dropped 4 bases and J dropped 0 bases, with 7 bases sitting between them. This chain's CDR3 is CSATFSSYNEQFF. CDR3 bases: TGCAGTGCTACGTTCAGCTCCTACAATGAGCAGTTCTTC.

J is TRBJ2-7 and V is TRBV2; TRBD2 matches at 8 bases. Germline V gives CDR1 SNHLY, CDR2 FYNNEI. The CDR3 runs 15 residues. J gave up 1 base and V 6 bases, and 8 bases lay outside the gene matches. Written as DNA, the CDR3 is TGTGCCAGCAGAGGGGCTAGCGGGTCGTCCTACGAGCAGTACTTC. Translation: CASRGASGSSYEQYF.

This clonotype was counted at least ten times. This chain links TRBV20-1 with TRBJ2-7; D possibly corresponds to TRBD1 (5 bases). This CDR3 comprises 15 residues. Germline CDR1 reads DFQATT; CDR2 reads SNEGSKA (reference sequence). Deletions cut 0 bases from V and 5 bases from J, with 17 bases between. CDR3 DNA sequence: TGCAGTGCTAGAGATTTTTCTCGCAGGGCCCACGAGCAGTACTTC. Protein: CSARDFSRRAHEQYF.

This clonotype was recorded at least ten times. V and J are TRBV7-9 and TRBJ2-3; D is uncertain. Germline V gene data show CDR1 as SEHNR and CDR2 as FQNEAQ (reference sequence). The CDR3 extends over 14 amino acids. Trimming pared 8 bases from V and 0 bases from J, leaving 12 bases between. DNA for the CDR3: TGTGCCAGCTCCCTGGGATCTAGCACAGATACGCAGTATTTT. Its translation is CASSLGSSTDTQYF.

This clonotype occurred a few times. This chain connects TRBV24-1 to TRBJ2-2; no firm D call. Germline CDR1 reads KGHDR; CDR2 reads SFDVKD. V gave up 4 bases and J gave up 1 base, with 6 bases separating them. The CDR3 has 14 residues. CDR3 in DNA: TGTGCCACCAGTGACCCCCGGAACACCGGGGAGCTGTTTTTT. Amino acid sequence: CATSDPRNTGELFF.

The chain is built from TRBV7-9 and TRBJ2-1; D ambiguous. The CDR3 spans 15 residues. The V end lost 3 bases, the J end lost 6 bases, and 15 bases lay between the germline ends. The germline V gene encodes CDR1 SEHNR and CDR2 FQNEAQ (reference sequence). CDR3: CASSFQETPCNEQFF. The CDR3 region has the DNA TGTGCCAGCAGCTTCCAAGAAACCCCCTGCAATGAGCAGTTCTTC.